Shown below are 16 T cell receptor beta chains from a single sample sequenced in a study of blood T cell repertoires in COVID-19. TCRdb's table, derived via immunoSEQ multiplex PCR, lists solely in-frame clones and lacks some. Of more than 450,000 clones in the sample, 75% to 90% were seen once. The sequencing input was PBMCs or T cells enriched from blood (not recorded which). The receptors originated from a woman aged 18-35 years who had recovered from COVID-19.

J is TRBJ2-7 and V is TRBV6-1; TRBD1 matches 12 bases. V was clipped by 2 bases and J by 5 bases; unmatched bases: 4. The CDR3 runs 15 residues. The germline gives CDR1 MNHNS, CDR2 SASEGT. The CDR3 region is CASSEWGTGGNEQYF. CDR3 DNA: TGTGCCAGCAGTGAATGGGGGACAGGGGGCAACGAGCAGTACTTC.

This sequence joins TRBV12-5 and TRBJ2-4; TRBD1 is a possible D gene (6 bases). Germline V gives CDR1 LGHNT, CDR2 FRNRAP. This CDR3 is 17 amino acids long. V shed 0 bases and J shed 0 bases, with 12 bases lying between them. The CDR3 sequence is CASGLVTRGLAKNIQYF. DNA of the CDR3: TGTGCTAGTGGTTTGGTCACCAGGGGATTAGCCAAAAACATTCAGTACTTC. Drawing the rest from reference TRBV12-5 and TRBJ2-4, the complete variable domain is DARVTQTPRHKVTEMGQEVTMRCQPILGHNTVFWYRQTMMQGLELLAYFRNRAPLDDSGMPKDRFSAEMPDATLATLKIQPSEPRDSAVYFCASGLVTRGLAKNIQYFGAGTRLSVL.

V gene TRBV11-2 combines with J gene TRBJ1-3; the D is unclear. V was clipped by 4 bases and J by 0 bases, with 10 bases between them. Germline V gene data show CDR1 as SGHAT and CDR2 as FQNNGV. The CDR3 has 15 amino acids. The CDR3 loop reads CASSSQASSGNTIYF. CDR3 DNA: TGTGCCAGCAGCTCCCAGGCCTCCTCTGGAAACACCATATATTTT.

The table lists this clone with a few counts. This chain joins TRBV4-2 and TRBJ1-2, with D possibly matching TRBD1 (6 bases). There are 16 residues in the CDR3. The V end was cut by 4 bases, the J end by 1 base, with 16 bases between. Looked up from germline, CDR1 is LGHNA and CDR2 is YNFKEQ. The CDR3 nucleotides read TGTGCCAGCAGCCCCCATGGACAGACTCTTAACTATGGCTACACCTTC. The encoded protein is CASSPHGQTLNYGYTF.

The count of this clone is one. The J gene is TRBJ1-2, the V gene TRBV7-2, with TRBD1 identical over 8 bases. Trimming at V came to 5 bases and at J to 4 bases, leaving 6 bases not matched to a gene. CDR1 is SGHTA, CDR2 FQGNSA, per germline. The CDR3 is made up of 14 amino acids. CDR3 sequence: CASSPGQGRYGYTF. CDR3 bases: TGTGCCAGCAGCCCCGGACAGGGACGCTATGGCTACACCTTC.

This clone was picked up many times. CDR3 nucleotides: TGTGCCAGCTCACGACAGGGGGCGAGTGGAAACACCATATATTTT. Its translation is CASSRQGASGNTIYF. The V gene is TRBV18, the J gene TRBJ1-3, with 10 bases fitting TRBD1. This CDR3 has 15 amino acids. J was trimmed by 3 bases and V by 4 bases; bases with no gene match: 3. Per the germline V gene, CDR1 is KGHSH and CDR2 is LQKENI.

The chain employs TRBV28 and TRBJ1-5; 7 bases are shared with TRBD1. CDR1 is MDHEN and CDR2 is SYDVKM in the germline V gene. This CDR3 is 15 amino acids long. V dropped 5 bases and J dropped 4; count of bases not matched to a gene: 8. CDR3 in DNA: TGTGCCAGCAGTCTTTACATGGGACAGAATCAGCCCCAGCATTTT. This translates into CASSLYMGQNQPQHF.

The chain joins TRBV28 to TRBJ1-2; no reliable D call. V was cut by 2 bases and J by 4 bases, with 5 bases left in between. The CDR3 extends over 12 amino acids. Germline lookup yields CDR1 MDHEN and CDR2 SYDVKM. CDR3 sequence (DNA): TGTGCCAGCAGTTTAGAGGGCTATGGCTACACCTTC. Encoded protein: CASSLEGYGYTF.

The J gene is TRBJ1-1, the V gene TRBV5-1; D possibly corresponds to TRBD1 (6 bases). This CDR3 is 15 amino acids long. Germline V CDR1 and CDR2: SGHRS, YFSETQ. The germline V and J ends were trimmed by 4 bases and 5 bases, with 18 bases remaining between them. The CDR3 here is CASSPGDISRTEAFF. For the CDR3, the DNA is TGCGCCAGCAGCCCCGGGGACATTTCGAGGACTGAAGCTTTCTTT.

The chain combines TRBV7-6 with TRBJ1-6; D is possibly TRBD1 (5 bases). The CDR3 consists of 15 residues. V dropped 5 bases and J dropped 10 bases, with 18 bases sitting between them. The germline CDR1 and CDR2 sequences are SGHVS and FNYEAQ. The CDR3 coding sequence is TGTGCCAGCAGCCCCGACACCAGCAAGGGGTCACCCCTCCACTTT. Translating gives CASSPDTSKGSPLHF. Filled out from reference TRBV7-6 and TRBJ1-6, the complete variable domain reads GAGVSQSPRYKVTKRGQDVALRCDPISGHVSLYWYRQALGQGPEFLTYFNYEAQQDKSGLPNDRFSAERPEGSISTLTIQRTEQRDSAMYRCASSPDTSKGSPLHFGNGTRLTVT.

This clone showed up just a few times. CDR3 nucleotide sequence: TGTGCCATCAGTGAGTCAGGCGTCAGGGGGTATGACGAGCAGTACTTC. This translates into CAISESGVRGYDEQYF. The chain employs TRBV10-3 and TRBJ2-7, with TRBD1 matching 7 bases. The germline gives CDR1 ENHRY, CDR2 SYGVKD. V shed 0 bases and J 5 bases; nucleotides not matched to a gene: 10. The CDR3 has 16 amino acids.

The chain joins TRBV5-1 to TRBJ2-1; D might be TRBD1 (6 bases). The CDR3 is made up of 15 amino acids. V was trimmed by 1 base and J by 5 bases, leaving 13 bases between them. CDR1 and CDR2 from the germline V gene are SGHRS and YFSETQ. The chain's CDR3 is CASSLRAGENNEQFF. CDR3 sequence (DNA): TGCGCCAGCAGCTTGAGGGCAGGGGAGAACAATGAGCAGTTCTTC.

In its sample, this clone was seen once. The chain carries TRBV4-1 and TRBJ1-2; TRBD1 matches 9 bases. V shed 3 bases and J 5 bases; nucleotides not matched to a gene: 10. Germline values: CDR1 MGHRA, CDR2 YSYEKL. This CDR3 spans 16 amino acids. This CDR3 is CASSQPIQGAGYGYTF. The CDR3 coding sequence is TGCGCCAGCAGCCAGCCTATACAGGGGGCGGGGTATGGCTACACCTTC.

This clone was observed once. The chain couples TRBV7-2 to TRBJ2-3, with D unclear. CDR3 length: 16 residues. V shed 1 base and J shed 0 bases, with 11 bases lying between them. Germline V gene data show CDR1 as SGHTA and CDR2 as FQGNSA. DNA of the CDR3: TGTGCCAGCAGCTTAGTCGGCACAGTGAGCACAGATACGCAGTATTTT. The encoded protein is CASSLVGTVSTDTQYF. Together with reference TRBV7-2 and TRBJ2-3, the CDR3 gives the full variable domain: GAGVSQSPSNKVTEKGKDVELRCDPISGHTALYWYRQSLGQGLEFLIYFQGNSAPDKSGLPSDRFSAERTGGSVSTLTIQRTQQEDSAVYLCASSLVGTVSTDTQYFGPGTRLTVL.

This clone was detected a few times. CDR3 DNA: TGTGCCAGCAGCTCCCCTGCCGGGACAGGGGGTGCGAATACGCAGTATTTT. Translated: CASSSPAGTGGANTQYF. This chain connects TRBV5-4 to TRBJ2-3, with 11 bases matching TRBD1. The CDR3 runs to 17 residues. CDR1 is SGHNT and CDR2 is YYREEE in the germline V gene (reference sequence). The V and J ends lost 3 bases and 7 bases, in that order; junction bases with no gene match: 13. Combining the CDR3 with reference TRBV5-4 and TRBJ2-3 gives the whole variable domain ETGVTQSPTHLIKTRGQQVTLRCSSQSGHNTVSWYQQALGQGPQFIFQYYREEENGRGNFPPRFSGLQFPNYSSELNVNALELDDSALYLCASSSPAGTGGANTQYFGPGTRLTVL.

The chain uses TRBV5-1 and TRBJ2-3, with D unresolved. Trimming removed 4 bases from V and 0 bases from J, with 9 bases in between. This CDR3 has 14 residues. Germline V gives CDR1 SGHRS, CDR2 YFSETQ. The CDR3 here is CASSVYTSTDTQYF. CDR3 nucleotides: TGCGCCAGCAGCGTTTATACTAGCACAGATACGCAGTATTTT.